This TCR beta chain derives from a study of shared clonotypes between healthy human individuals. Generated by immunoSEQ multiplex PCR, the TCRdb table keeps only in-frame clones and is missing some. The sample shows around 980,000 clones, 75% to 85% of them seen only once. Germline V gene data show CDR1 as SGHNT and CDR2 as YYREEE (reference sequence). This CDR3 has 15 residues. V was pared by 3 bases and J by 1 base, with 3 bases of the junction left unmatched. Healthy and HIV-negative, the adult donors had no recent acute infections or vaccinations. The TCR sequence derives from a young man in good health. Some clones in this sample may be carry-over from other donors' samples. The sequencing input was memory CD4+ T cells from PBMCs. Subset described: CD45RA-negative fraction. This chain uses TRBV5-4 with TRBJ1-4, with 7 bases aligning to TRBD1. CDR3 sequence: CASSSRQGTNEKLFF. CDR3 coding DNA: TGTGCCAGCAGCTCACGACAGGGAACTAATGAAAAACTGTTTTTT.